One and the same sample provided the 10 T cell receptor beta chains below, sequenced in a study of immune characterization of retroperitoneal liposarcoma. TCRdb itself ran the PCR reads through MiXCR, one entry per CDR3 protein. This sample yields 9,500 to 11,000 distinct CDR3 sequences, of which 28% are seen a single time; around 8.2% belongs to the top ten. The specimen sequenced was tumor tissue. The receptors derive from a male donor with retroperitoneal liposarcoma.

This clonotype was recorded many times. The genes are TRBV6-4 and TRBJ2-1; 9 nucleotides align to TRBD2. V lost 4 bases to trimming and J lost 2 bases; unmatched junction nucleotides: 6. Germline CDR1 MRHNA, CDR2 SNTAGT. The CDR3 totals 16 residues. The CDR3, as DNA: TGTGCCAGCAGTGGAGCTAGCGGGGAGGCCTACAATGAGCAGTTCTTC. This encodes CASSGASGEAYNEQFF.

Sample share makes this clonotype medium-sized. The genes are TRBV25-1 and TRBJ2-5; the D call may be TRBD1 or TRBD2 (5 bases each). The J call may be mistaken, given a closer DNA end match to TRBJ2-7. The CDR3 is 13 residues long. The germline V gene has CDR1 MGHDK and CDR2 SYGVNS. In DNA, the CDR3 is TGTGCCAGCAGTGAATGGGACCCCCGCGAGCAGTACTTC. Its translation: CASSEWDPREQYF.

This clonotype qualifies as medium-sized. The rearrangement links TRBV6-1 to TRBJ2-1; TRBD2 might be the D (7 bases). The J call may be in error: the DNA end matches TRBJ2-7 better. The CDR3 runs to 14 residues. The germline V gene has CDR1 MNHNS and CDR2 SASEGT. For the CDR3, the DNA is TGTGCCAGCAGTGAACGGGGGGCGAACAATGAGCAGTACTTC. This sequence encodes CASSERGANNEQYF.

This clonotype was seen only a few times. CDR3 protein: CASSEARASGQETQFF. The CDR3 coding sequence is TGTGCCAGCAGTGAAGCCCGGGCTAGCGGACAAGAGACCCAGTTCTTC. The chain employs TRBV6-1 and TRBJ2-5, with TRBD2 matching 7 bases. The last part of the DNA fits TRBJ2-1 better; the J call may be wrong. This CDR3 region has 16 residues. The germline gives CDR1 MNHNS, CDR2 SASEGT.

This rearrangement joins TRBV7-2 to TRBJ2-3; 10 positions match TRBD2. With 4 bases clipped from V and 0 bases from J, the junction kept 7 bases outside the gene matches. The germline V gene encodes CDR1 SGHTA and CDR2 FQGNSA. The CDR3 loop spans 17 amino acids. CDR3 nucleotide sequence: TGTGCCAGCAGCTCAGGACTAGCGGAAACTAGCACAGATACGCAGTATTTT. Encoded protein: CASSSGLAETSTDTQYF.

The gene calls are TRBV7-2 and TRBJ1-2; 10 nucleotides match TRBD1. Unmatched junction bases numbered 7, after V lost 5 bases and J lost 4 bases. Germline loops: CDR1 SGHTA, CDR2 FQGNSA. This CDR3 is 15 amino acids long. CDR3 coding DNA: TGTGCCAGCAGCGCCAGGGACAGGGGCGGCTATGGCTACACCTTC. The encoded protein is CASSARDRGGYGYTF.

The chain joins TRBV6-1 to TRBJ2-3; TRBD1 matches 7 bases. The germline V gene encodes CDR1 MNHNS and CDR2 SASEGT. Germline trimming cut 1 base from V and 3 bases from J; bases unmatched to any gene: 7. This CDR3 is built from 16 residues. The CDR3 DNA is TGTGCCAGCAGTGAAGGACAGGGTAGGAGGACAGATACGCAGTATTTT. As protein: CASSEGQGRRTDTQYF.

By share, this clonotype ranks as medium-sized. This chain connects TRBV7-8 to TRBJ2-4; D might be TRBD1 (6 bases). Germline V CDR1 and CDR2: SGHVS, FQNEAQ. This CDR3 spans 17 amino acids. The V and J ends lost 4 bases and 13 bases respectively, with 29 bases between them. CDR3 DNA: TGTGCCAGCAGCTCCCTAGGGGGTGTAGGACGCAGGAATGAGCAGTACTTC. This sequence encodes CASSSLGGVGRRNEQYF.

Sample share makes this clonotype medium-sized (0.01 to 0.1%). The chain uses TRBV6-1 and TRBJ2-5; D possibly corresponds to TRBD2 (7 bases). This CDR3 has 15 amino acids. V was pared by 7 bases and J by 1 base, with 16 bases between. From germline, CDR1 is MNHNS and CDR2 SASEGT. CDR3 sequence reads: CASTGHREGQETQYF. In DNA, the CDR3 is TGTGCCAGCACGGGCCACAGGGAGGGCCAAGAGACCCAGTACTTC.

In DNA form, the CDR3 reads TGTGCCAGCAGACCCACTGGACAGCCGGCCTACGAGCAGTTCTTC. Amino acid sequence: CASRPTGQPAYEQFF. This chain connects TRBV11-2 to TRBJ2-1; D might be TRBD1 (6 bases). Per the germline V gene, CDR1 is SGHAT and CDR2 is FQNNGV. The CDR3 is 15 residues long. The V end was cut by 6 bases, the J end by 10 bases, with 22 bases between.